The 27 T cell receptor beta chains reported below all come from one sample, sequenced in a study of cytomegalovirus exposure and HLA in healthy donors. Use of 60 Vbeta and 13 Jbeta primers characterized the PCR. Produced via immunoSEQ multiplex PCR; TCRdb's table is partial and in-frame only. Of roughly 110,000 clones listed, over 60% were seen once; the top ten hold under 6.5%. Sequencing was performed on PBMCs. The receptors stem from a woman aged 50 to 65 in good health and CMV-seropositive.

This CDR3 reads CASSLSSWETQYF. CDR3 in DNA: TGCGCCAGCAGCTTGAGTAGCTGGGAGACCCAGTACTTC. The chain combines TRBV5-1 with TRBJ2-5; no clear D. This CDR3 is 13 amino acids long. The V gene lost 1 base and the J gene lost 5 bases, with 9 bases spanning the gap. Germline V CDR1 and CDR2: SGHRS, YFSETQ.

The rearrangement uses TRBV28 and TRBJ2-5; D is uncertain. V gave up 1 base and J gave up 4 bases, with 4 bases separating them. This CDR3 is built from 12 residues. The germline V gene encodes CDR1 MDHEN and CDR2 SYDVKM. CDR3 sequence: CASSLLLETQYF. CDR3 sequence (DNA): TGTGCCAGCAGTTTATTATTAGAGACCCAGTACTTC.

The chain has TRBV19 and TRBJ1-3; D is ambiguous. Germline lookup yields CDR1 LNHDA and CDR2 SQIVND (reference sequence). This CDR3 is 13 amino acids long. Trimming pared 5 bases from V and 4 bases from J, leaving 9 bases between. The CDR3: CASSVRGGNTIYF. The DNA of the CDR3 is TGTGCCAGTAGTGTCCGGGGAGGAAACACCATATATTTT. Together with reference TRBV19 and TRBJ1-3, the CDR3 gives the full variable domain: DGGITQSPKYLFRKEGQNVTLSCEQNLNHDAMYWYRQDPGQGLRLIYYSQIVNDFQKGDIAEGYSVSREKKESFPLTVTSAQKNPTAFYLCASSVRGGNTIYFGEGSWLTVV.

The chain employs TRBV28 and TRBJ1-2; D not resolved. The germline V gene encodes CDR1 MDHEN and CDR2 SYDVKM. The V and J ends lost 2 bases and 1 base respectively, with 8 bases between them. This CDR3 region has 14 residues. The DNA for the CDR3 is TGTGCCAGCAGTTTAGGCAGAAGTAACTATGGCTACACCTTC. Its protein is CASSLGRSNYGYTF.

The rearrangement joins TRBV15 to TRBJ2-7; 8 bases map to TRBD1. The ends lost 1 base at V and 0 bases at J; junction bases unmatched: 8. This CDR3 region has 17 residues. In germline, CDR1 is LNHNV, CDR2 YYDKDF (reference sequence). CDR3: CATSRGRTGYTSYEQYF. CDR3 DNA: TGTGCCACCAGCAGAGGCCGGACAGGGTATACCTCCTACGAGCAGTACTTC. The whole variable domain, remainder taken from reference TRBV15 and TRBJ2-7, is DAMVIQNPRYQVTQFGKPVTLSCSQTLNHNVMYWYQQKSSQAPKLLFHYYDKDFNNEADTPDNFQSRRPNTSFCFLDIRSPGLGDTAMYLCATSRGRTGYTSYEQYFGPGTRLTVT.

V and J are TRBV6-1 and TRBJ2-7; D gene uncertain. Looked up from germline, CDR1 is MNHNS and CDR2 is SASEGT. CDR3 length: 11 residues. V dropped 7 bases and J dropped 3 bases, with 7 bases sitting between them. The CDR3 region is CASISIYEQYF. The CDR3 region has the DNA TGTGCCAGCATTTCCATCTACGAGCAGTACTTC.

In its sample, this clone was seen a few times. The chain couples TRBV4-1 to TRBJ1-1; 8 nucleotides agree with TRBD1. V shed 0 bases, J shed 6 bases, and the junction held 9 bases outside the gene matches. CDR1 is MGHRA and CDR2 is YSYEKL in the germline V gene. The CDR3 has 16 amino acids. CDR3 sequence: CASSQDLGSTGAEAFF. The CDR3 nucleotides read TGCGCCAGCAGCCAAGATCTGGGGTCGACAGGGGCTGAAGCTTTCTTT.

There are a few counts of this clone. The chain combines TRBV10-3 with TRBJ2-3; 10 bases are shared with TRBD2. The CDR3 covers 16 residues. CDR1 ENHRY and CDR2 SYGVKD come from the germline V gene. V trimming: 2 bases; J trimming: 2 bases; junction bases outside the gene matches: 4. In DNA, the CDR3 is TGTGCCATCAGTGAGGGCCTAGCGGGAGTCACAGATACGCAGTATTTT. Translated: CAISEGLAGVTDTQYF.

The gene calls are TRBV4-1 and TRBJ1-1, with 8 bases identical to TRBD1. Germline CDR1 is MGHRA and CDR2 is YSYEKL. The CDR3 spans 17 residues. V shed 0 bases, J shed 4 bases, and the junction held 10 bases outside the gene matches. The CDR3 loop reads CASSQDRRTGGSTEAFF. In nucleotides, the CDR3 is TGCGCCAGCAGCCAAGACAGGCGAACAGGGGGTAGCACTGAAGCTTTCTTT.

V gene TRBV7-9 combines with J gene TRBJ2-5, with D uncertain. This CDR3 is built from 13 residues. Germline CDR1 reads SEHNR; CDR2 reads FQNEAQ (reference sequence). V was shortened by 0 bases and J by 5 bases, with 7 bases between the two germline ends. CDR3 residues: CASSLATVETQYF. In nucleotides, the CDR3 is TGTGCCAGCAGCTTAGCCACGGTGGAGACCCAGTACTTC.

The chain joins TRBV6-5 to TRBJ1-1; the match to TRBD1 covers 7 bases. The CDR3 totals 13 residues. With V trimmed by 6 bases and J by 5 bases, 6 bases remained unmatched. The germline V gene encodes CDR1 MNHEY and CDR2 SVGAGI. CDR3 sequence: CASRGQISTEAFF. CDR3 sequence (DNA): TGTGCCAGCAGGGGACAGATTTCTACTGAAGCTTTCTTT.

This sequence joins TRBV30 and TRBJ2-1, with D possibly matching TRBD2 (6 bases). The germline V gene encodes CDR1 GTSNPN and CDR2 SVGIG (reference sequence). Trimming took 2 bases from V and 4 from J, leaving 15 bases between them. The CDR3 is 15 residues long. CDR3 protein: CAWSSGSRGYNEQFF. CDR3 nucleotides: TGTGCCTGGAGTAGCGGGTCAAGAGGGTACAATGAGCAGTTCTTC.

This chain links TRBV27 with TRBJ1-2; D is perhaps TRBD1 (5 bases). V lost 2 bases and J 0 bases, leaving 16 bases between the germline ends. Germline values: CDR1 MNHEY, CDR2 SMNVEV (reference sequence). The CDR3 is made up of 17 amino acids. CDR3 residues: CASSLNGGVTSNYGYTF. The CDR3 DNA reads TGTGCCAGCAGTTTAAATGGGGGGGTAACCTCTAACTATGGCTACACCTTC.

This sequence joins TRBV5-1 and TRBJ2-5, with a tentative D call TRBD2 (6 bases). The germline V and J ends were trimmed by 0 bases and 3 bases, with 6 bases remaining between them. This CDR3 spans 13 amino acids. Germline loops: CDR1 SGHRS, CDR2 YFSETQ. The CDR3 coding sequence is TGCGCCAGCAGCTTGGGGGGGGAAGAGACCCAGTACTTC. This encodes CASSLGGEETQYF.

The CDR3 DNA follows: TGTGCCAGCAGGGAATTAGGAAACACCATATATTTT. It codes for CASRELGNTIYF. The chain is built from TRBV6-1 and TRBJ1-3, with D unresolved. Germline CDR1 is MNHNS and CDR2 is SASEGT. CDR3 length: 12 amino acids. The germline V and J ends were trimmed by 6 bases and 4 bases, with 7 bases remaining between them.

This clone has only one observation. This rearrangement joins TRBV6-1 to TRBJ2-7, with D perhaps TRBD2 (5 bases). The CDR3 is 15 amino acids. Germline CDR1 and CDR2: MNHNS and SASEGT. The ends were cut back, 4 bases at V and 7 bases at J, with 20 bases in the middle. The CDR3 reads CASSVQRAAWREQYF. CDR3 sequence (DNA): TGTGCCAGCAGTGTTCAGAGGGCCGCTTGGAGGGAGCAGTACTTC.

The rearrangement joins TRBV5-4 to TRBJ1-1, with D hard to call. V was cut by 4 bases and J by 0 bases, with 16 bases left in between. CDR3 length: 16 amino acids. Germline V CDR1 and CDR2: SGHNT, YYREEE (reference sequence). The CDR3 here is CASSPGPGRMNTEAFF. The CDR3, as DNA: TGTGCCAGCAGCCCCGGACCGGGGAGGATGAACACTGAAGCTTTCTTT.

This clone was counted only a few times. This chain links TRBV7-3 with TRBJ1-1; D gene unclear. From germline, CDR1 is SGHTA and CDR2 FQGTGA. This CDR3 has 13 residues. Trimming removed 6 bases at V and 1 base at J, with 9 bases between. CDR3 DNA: TGTGCCAGCAGTACCCGGGGGAACACTGAAGCTTTCTTT. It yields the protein CASSTRGNTEAFF. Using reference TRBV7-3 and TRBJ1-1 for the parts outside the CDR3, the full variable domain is GAGVSQTPSNKVTEKGKYVELRCDPISGHTALYWYRQSLGQGPEFLIYFQGTGAADDSGLPNDRFFAVRPEGSVSTLKIQRTERGDSAVYLCASSTRGNTEAFFGQGTRLTVV.

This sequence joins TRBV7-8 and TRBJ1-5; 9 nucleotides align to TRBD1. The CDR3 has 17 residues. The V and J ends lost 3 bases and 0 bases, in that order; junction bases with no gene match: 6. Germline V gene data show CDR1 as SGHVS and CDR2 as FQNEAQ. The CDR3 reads CASSFRQGVYSNQPQHF. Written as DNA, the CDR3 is TGTGCCAGCAGCTTTAGACAGGGGGTATATAGCAATCAGCCCCAGCATTTT.

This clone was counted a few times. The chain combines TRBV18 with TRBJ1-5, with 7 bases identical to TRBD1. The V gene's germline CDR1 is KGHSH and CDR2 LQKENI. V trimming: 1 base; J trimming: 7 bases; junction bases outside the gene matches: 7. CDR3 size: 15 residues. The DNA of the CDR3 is TGTGCCAGCTCACCACAGGGGGCGAATTACCAGCCCCAGCATTTT. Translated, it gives CASSPQGANYQPQHF.

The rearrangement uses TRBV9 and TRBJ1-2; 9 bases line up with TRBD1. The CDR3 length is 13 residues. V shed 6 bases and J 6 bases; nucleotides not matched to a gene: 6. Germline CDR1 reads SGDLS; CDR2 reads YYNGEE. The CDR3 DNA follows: TGTGCCAGCACTACCCGGGACAGGGATGGCTACACCTTC. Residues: CASTTRDRDGYTF.

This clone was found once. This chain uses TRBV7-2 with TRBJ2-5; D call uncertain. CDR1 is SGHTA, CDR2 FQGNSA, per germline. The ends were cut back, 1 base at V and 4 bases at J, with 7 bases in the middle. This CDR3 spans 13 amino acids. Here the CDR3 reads CASSLGRGETQYF. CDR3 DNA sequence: TGTGCCAGCAGCTTAGGCAGAGGAGAGACCCAGTACTTC.

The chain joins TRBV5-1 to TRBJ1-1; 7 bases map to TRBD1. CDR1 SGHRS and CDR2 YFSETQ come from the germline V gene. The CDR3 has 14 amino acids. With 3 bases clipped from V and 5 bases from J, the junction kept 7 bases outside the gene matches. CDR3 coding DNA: TGCGCCAGCAGCTCCCAAGGGGGCGAAACTGAAGCTTTCTTT. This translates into CASSSQGGETEAFF.

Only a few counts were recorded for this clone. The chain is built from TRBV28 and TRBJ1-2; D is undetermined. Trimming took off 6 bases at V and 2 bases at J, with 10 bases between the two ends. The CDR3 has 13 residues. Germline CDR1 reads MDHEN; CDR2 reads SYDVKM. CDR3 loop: CASSQQENYGYTF. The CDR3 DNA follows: TGTGCCAGCAGCCAGCAGGAAAACTATGGCTACACCTTC.

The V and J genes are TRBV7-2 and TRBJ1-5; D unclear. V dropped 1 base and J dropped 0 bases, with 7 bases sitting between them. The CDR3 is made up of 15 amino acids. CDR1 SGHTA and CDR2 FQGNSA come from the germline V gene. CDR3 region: CASSLDGNSNQPQHF. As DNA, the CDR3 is TGTGCCAGCAGCTTAGACGGTAATAGCAATCAGCCCCAGCATTTT.

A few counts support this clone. The CDR3 nucleotides read TGTGCCAGCAGTCCGAGGCTGGCATTCAATCAGCCCCAGCATTTT. It yields the protein CASSPRLAFNQPQHF. J is TRBJ1-5 and V is TRBV6-1; D remains unclear. Germline V CDR1 and CDR2: MNHNS, SASEGT. The CDR3 covers 15 residues. The germline V and J ends were trimmed by 5 bases and 3 bases, with 14 bases remaining between them.

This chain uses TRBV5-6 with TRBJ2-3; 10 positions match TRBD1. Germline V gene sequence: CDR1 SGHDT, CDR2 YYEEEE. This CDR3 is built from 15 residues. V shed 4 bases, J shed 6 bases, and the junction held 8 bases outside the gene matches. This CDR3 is CASSTGQGVTDTQYF. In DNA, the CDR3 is TGTGCCAGCAGCACTGGACAGGGGGTAACCGATACGCAGTATTTT. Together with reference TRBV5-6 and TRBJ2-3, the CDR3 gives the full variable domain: DAGVTQSPTHLIKTRGQQVTLRCSPKSGHDTVSWYQQALGQGPQFIFQYYEEEERQRGNFPDRFSGHQFPNYSSELNVNALLLGDSALYLCASSTGQGVTDTQYFGPGTRLTVL.